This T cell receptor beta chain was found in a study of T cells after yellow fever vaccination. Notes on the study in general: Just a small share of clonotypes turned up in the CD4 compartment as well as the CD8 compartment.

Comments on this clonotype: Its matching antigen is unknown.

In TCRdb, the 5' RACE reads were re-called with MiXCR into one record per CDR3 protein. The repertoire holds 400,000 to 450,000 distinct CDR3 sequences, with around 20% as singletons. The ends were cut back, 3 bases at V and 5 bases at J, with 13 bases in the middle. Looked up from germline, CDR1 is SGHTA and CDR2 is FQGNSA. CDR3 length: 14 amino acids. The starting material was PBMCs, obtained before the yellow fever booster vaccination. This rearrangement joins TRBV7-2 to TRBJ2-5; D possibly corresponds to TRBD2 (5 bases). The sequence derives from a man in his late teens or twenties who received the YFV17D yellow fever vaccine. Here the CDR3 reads CASSFGIRLETQYF. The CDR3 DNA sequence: TGTGCCAGCAGCTTCGGGATCAGGCTGGAGACCCAGTACTTC.